This T cell receptor beta chain was captured by sequencing in a study of cytomegalovirus exposure and HLA in healthy donors. This CDR3 is 15 amino acids long. With 10 bases removed from V and 0 bases from J, the gap between germline ends came to 16 bases. CDR1 is LNHDA and CDR2 is SQIVND in the germline V gene (reference sequence). Healthy donors of bone marrow made up the group. A multiplex PCR was run with 60 Vbeta primers and 13 Jbeta primers. Measured with immunoSEQ multiplex PCR; TCRdb has only the in-frame clones, and not every one. The sample records about 120,000 clones, 70% to 80% being singletons. As for this clone: Antigen specificity is unknown.

General study results and limits: The study designated roughly 150 TCR beta chains cytomegalovirus-associated. Common viral pathogens were later found to be apparently linked to several of the most significant clusters. Follow-up analysis later connected one missense variant in DCLRE1C with trimming of TCR beta V- and J-genes.

Sequenced: PBMCs. The chain joins TRBV19 to TRBJ2-4; weak D call: TRBD2 (6 bases). The receptor's source is a woman aged 40 to 50 in good health and CMV-seropositive. CDR3 nucleotides: TGTGCCACTTTGGACGGAGGGTTAGCCAAAAACATTCAGTACTTC. The encoded protein is CATLDGGLAKNIQYF.